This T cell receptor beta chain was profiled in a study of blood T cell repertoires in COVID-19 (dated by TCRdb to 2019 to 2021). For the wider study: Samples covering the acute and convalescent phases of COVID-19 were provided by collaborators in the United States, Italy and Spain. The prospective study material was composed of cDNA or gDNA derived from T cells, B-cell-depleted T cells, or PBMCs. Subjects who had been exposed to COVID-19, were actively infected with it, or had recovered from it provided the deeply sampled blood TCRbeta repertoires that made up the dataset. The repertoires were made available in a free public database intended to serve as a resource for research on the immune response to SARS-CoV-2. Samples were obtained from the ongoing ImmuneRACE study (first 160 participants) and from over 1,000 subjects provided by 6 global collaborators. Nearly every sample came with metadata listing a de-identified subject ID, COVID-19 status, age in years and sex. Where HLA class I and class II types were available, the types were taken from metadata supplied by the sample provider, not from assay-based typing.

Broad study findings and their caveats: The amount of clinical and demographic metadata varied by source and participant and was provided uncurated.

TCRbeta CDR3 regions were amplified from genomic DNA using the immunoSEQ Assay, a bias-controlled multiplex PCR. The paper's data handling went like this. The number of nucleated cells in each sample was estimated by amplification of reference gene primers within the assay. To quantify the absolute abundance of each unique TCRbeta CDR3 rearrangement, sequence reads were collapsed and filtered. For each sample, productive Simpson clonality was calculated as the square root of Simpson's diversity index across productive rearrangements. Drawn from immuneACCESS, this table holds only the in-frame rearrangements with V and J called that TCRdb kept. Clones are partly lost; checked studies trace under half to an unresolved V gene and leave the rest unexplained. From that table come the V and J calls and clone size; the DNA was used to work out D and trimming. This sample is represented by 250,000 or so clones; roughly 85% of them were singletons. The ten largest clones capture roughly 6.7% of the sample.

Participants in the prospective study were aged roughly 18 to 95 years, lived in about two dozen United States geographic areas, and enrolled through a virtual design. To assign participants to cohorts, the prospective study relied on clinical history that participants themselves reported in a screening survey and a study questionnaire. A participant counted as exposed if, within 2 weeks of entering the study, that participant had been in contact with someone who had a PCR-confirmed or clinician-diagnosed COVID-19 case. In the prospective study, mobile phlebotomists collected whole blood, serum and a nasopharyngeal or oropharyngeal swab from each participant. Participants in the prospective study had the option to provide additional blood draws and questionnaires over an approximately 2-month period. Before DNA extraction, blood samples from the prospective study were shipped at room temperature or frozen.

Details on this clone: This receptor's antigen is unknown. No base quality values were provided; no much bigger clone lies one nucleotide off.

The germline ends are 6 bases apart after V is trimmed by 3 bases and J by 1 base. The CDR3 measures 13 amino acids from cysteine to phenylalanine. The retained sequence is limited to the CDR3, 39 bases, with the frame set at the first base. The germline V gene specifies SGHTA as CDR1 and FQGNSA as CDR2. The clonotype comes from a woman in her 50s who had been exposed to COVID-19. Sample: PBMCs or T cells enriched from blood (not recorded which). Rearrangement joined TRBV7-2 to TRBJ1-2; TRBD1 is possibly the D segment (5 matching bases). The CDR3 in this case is CASSFRVNYGYTF. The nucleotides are TGTGCCAGCAGCTTCAGGGTTAACTATGGCTACACCTTC.